The 9 T cell receptor beta chains below come from one sample, sequenced in a study of T cell responses to AZD1222 COVID-19 vaccine. Assay: immunoSEQ multiplex PCR; the TCRdb copy retains only in-frame clones and omits some. The sample records 55,000 to 80,000 clones, 76% being singletons. The source material was peripheral blood, sampled on day 0 of AZD1222 vaccination. The source of these receptors is an adult in good health.

The V gene is TRBV5-6, the J gene TRBJ2-7, with no clear D. The CDR3 totals 13 residues. Germline V CDR1 and CDR2: SGHDT, YYEEEE. V gave up 2 bases and J gave up 6 bases, with 12 bases separating them. CDR3 nucleotides: TGTGCCAGCAGCTTTTCAGAACTCTCCGAGCAGTACTTC. Encoded protein: CASSFSELSEQYF.

The gene calls are TRBV24-1 and TRBJ1-5; the D gene is possibly TRBD1 (5 bases). Trimming took 1 base from V and 4 from J, leaving 7 bases between them. Germline assignment: CDR1 KGHDR and CDR2 SFDVKD. The CDR3 covers 14 residues. The CDR3 loop is CATSDFRENQPQHF. The CDR3 region has the DNA TGTGCCACCAGTGATTTCAGGGAGAATCAGCCCCAGCATTTT.

This clone was seen a few times. The rearrangement joins TRBV7-9 to TRBJ2-7, with unresolved D. This CDR3 has 14 residues. The germline CDR1 and CDR2 sequences are SEHNR and FQNEAQ (reference sequence). V was cut by 3 bases and J by 0 bases, with 9 bases left in between. The CDR3 sequence: CASSFTDSSYEQYF. CDR3 DNA: TGTGCCAGCAGCTTTACGGATAGCTCCTACGAGCAGTACTTC.

The DNA for the CDR3 is TGCAGTGCTAGTGAACAGACGACCGGCACTGAAGCTTTCTTT. This encodes CSASEQTTGTEAFF. J is TRBJ1-1 and V is TRBV20-1; D not certain. Per germline, CDR1 DFQATT and CDR2 SNEGSKA (reference sequence). The germline V and J ends were trimmed by 3 bases and 4 bases, with 15 bases remaining between them. CDR3 length: 14 residues.

This clone was recorded a few times. The gene calls are TRBV27 and TRBJ2-7; D unclear. V gave up 0 bases and J gave up 0 bases, with 6 bases separating them. Per the germline V gene, CDR1 is MNHEY and CDR2 is SMNVEV (reference sequence). CDR3 size: 14 residues. The CDR3 here is CASSLSPDSYEQYF. CDR3 coding DNA: TGTGCCAGCAGTTTATCGCCAGACTCCTACGAGCAGTACTTC.

This chain uses TRBV4-1 with TRBJ2-3; D call uncertain. CDR3 size: 16 residues. The germline gives CDR1 MGHRA, CDR2 YSYEKL. V dropped 1 base and J dropped 3 bases, with 14 bases sitting between them. CDR3 nucleotide sequence: TGCGCCAGCAGCCAAGGGACGTTTCTGGCGACAGATACGCAGTATTTT. Translating it yields CASSQGTFLATDTQYF.

This chain links TRBV6-6 with TRBJ2-7; a weak D match, TRBD2 (7 bases). CDR3 length: 12 residues. Trimming pared 7 bases from V and 4 bases from J, leaving 11 bases between. Germline values: CDR1 MNHNY, CDR2 SVGAGI (reference sequence). Here the CDR3 DNA reads TGTGCCAGCAAGGGGGAGGGGTACGAGCAGTACTTC. Encoded protein: CASKGEGYEQYF.

The chain recombines TRBV2 with TRBJ2-3; 8 bases align to TRBD2. Germline CDR1 and CDR2: SNHLY and FYNNEI. The CDR3 consists of 14 residues. The V and J ends lost 3 bases and 3 bases, in that order; junction bases with no gene match: 2. CDR3 region: CASSDGTRTDTQYF. CDR3 DNA sequence: TGTGCCAGCAGTGACGGGACTAGAACAGATACGCAGTATTTT.

The table lists this clone with a count of one. The rearrangement links TRBV5-1 to TRBJ1-4; D is possibly TRBD1 (5 bases). Deletions cut 3 bases from V and 2 bases from J, with 14 bases between. The CDR3 runs 16 residues. Germline values: CDR1 SGHRS, CDR2 YFSETQ. The CDR3 loop reads CASSSGTILTNEKLFF. CDR3 sequence (DNA): TGCGCCAGCAGCTCCGGGACTATCCTTACTAATGAAAAACTGTTTTTT.